This T cell receptor beta chain came from a study of early T cells in non-severe SARS-CoV-2 infection. Study as a whole: Bulk RNA taken from unsorted whole blood was sequenced, leaving chains unpaired. Overall study findings and caveats: There was a bias toward anti-spike CD8 responses in VDJdb matching, which missed private and CD4 specificities.

V shed 0 bases and J 0 bases; nucleotides not matched to a gene: 9. CDR1 is SGHRS and CDR2 is YFSETQ in the germline V gene. This CDR3 spans 18 amino acids. Unique molecular identifier tags were affixed to discrete cDNA molecules. Via MiXCR, TCRdb re-called the 5' RACE reads, giving one row per CDR3 protein. The sample consists of more than 25,000 distinct CDR3 sequences, 4% to 5.5% of them appearing once. This clonotype was observed many times. Its antigen is unknown. This clonotype was obtained from an adult who was a healthcare worker with PCR-confirmed SARS-CoV-2 infection or an uninfected control (not recorded which). The V gene is TRBV5-1, the J gene TRBJ2-1; 7 positions agree with TRBD2. The sequenced sample was whole blood. The DNA for the CDR3 is TGCGCCAGCAGCTTGGATCGCGGGAGTTGGACCTCCTACAATGAGCAGTTCTTC. Translation gives CASSLDRGSWTSYNEQFF.